These T cell receptor beta chains were read from a single sample in a study of cytomegalovirus exposure and HLA in healthy donors. Sequenced by immunoSEQ multiplex PCR; TCRdb stores in-frame clones only, minus some. The sample includes tens of thousands of clones, about 73% of them seen just once. The sample was PBMCs. These receptors came from a woman aged 50 to 60 in good health and CMV-seropositive. Each CDR3 is given with its conserved first and last residue. The order of the fields is V gene, D gene, J gene, clone size, CDR3 protein, CDR3 DNA. D genes are given only for firm matches. Expanded clones are given a class, and other clones once, few, many or no size at all.

v_gene: TRBV5-1
d_gene: TRBD1
j_gene: TRBJ1-1
abundance: few
CDR3aa: CASSQQGVVDTEAFF
CDR3nt: TGCGCCAGCAGCCAGCAGGGGGTAGTGGACACTGAAGCTTTCTTT

v_gene: TRBV6-5
d_gene: -
j_gene: TRBJ1-1
abundance: -
CDR3aa: CASSDGHQGTEAFF
CDR3nt: TGTGCCAGCAGCGACGGACACCAGGGGACTGAAGCTTTCTTT

v_gene: TRBV5-1
d_gene: TRBD1
j_gene: TRBJ2-2
abundance: -
CDR3aa: CASYPGTGLTGELFF
CDR3nt: TGCGCCAGCTACCCCGGGACAGGGTTAACCGGGGAGCTGTTTTTT

v_gene: TRBV6-1
d_gene: TRBD1
j_gene: TRBJ1-5
abundance: -
CDR3aa: CASRPIQGDFQPQHF
CDR3nt: TGTGCCAGCAGACCGATACAGGGGGATTTTCAGCCCCAGCATTTT

v_gene: TRBV27
d_gene: -
j_gene: TRBJ1-2
abundance: -
CDR3aa: CAANNRALYTF
CDR3nt: TGTGCCGCCAACAACAGGGCCCTCTACACCTTC

v_gene: TRBV12-2
d_gene: -
j_gene: TRBJ1-5
abundance: -
CDR3aa: CASRLEGARGQPQHF
CDR3nt: TGTGCAAGTCGCTTAGAGGGGGCTCGGGGTCAGCCCCAGCATTTT

v_gene: TRBV15
d_gene: -
j_gene: TRBJ2-3
abundance: many
CDR3aa: CATQDSAGFLDTQYF
CDR3nt: TGTGCCACCCAAGATTCGGCAGGGTTTTTAGATACGCAGTATTTT

v_gene: TRBV4-3
d_gene: TRBD2
j_gene: TRBJ2-7
abundance: -
CDR3aa: CASSYYSGTSSYEQYF
CDR3nt: TGCGCCAGCAGCTACTACTCCGGGACTAGTTCCTACGAGCAGTACTTC

v_gene: TRBV7-2
d_gene: -
j_gene: TRBJ2-2
abundance: once
CDR3aa: CASSLASRVGGELFF
CDR3nt: TGTGCCAGCAGCTTAGCGTCCAGGGTCGGCGGGGAGCTGTTTTTT

v_gene: TRBV2
d_gene: -
j_gene: TRBJ1-4
abundance: -
CDR3aa: CASTLLRGGEKLFF
CDR3nt: TGTGCCAGCACGCTGCTACGGGGTGGTGAAAAACTGTTTTTT

v_gene: TRBV23-1
d_gene: TRBD1
j_gene: TRBJ2-4
abundance: -
CDR3aa: CASQPPGQGENIQYF
CDR3nt: TGCGCCAGCCAACCGCCGGGACAGGGGGAAAACATTCAGTACTTC

v_gene: TRBV4-1
d_gene: -
j_gene: TRBJ2-1
abundance: -
CDR3aa: CASSLPPGLAWTNEQFF
CDR3nt: TGCGCCAGCAGCCTACCTCCCGGGCTAGCGTGGACCAATGAGCAGTTCTTC

v_gene: TRBV10-3
d_gene: -
j_gene: TRBJ2-3
abundance: -
CDR3aa: CAISAPQDTQYF
CDR3nt: TGTGCCATCAGTGCACCCCAGGATACGCAGTATTTT

v_gene: TRBV18
d_gene: -
j_gene: TRBJ1-3
abundance: -
CDR3aa: CASSPWQDRGNTIYF
CDR3nt: TGTGCCAGCTCACCGTGGCAGGATAGAGGAAACACCATATATTTT

v_gene: TRBV7-7
d_gene: -
j_gene: TRBJ2-7
abundance: -
CDR3aa: CASSYPSGGQREQYF
CDR3nt: TGTGCTAGCAGCTACCCCTCCGGAGGGCAGAGAGAGCAGTACTTC

v_gene: TRBV27
d_gene: -
j_gene: TRBJ2-4
abundance: once
CDR3aa: CASSVQGAKNIQYF
CDR3nt: TGTGCCAGCAGTGTACAGGGAGCCAAAAACATTCAGTACTTC

v_gene: TRBV6-6
d_gene: -
j_gene: TRBJ2-2
abundance: -
CDR3aa: CASSSSTGELFF
CDR3nt: TGTGCCAGCAGCTCCAGCACCGGGGAGCTGTTTTTT

v_gene: TRBV15
d_gene: TRBD1
j_gene: TRBJ1-6
abundance: -
CDR3aa: CATSRDRGLSSPLHF
CDR3nt: TGTGCCACCAGCAGAGATAGGGGGCTTAGTTCACCCCTCCACTTT

v_gene: TRBV2
d_gene: TRBD2
j_gene: TRBJ2-5
abundance: -
CDR3aa: CAGLAGGAQYF
CDR3nt: TGTGCCGGACTAGCTGGAGGGGCCCAGTACTTC

v_gene: TRBV5-4
d_gene: -
j_gene: TRBJ2-5
abundance: -
CDR3aa: CASSIDLSSTFGQYF
CDR3nt: TGTGCCAGCAGCATTGACTTGTCGAGTACGTTCGGCCAGTACTTC

v_gene: TRBV7-9
d_gene: -
j_gene: TRBJ1-1
abundance: -
CDR3aa: CASSSVGPEVPEAFF
CDR3nt: TGTGCCAGCAGCTCAGTAGGTCCAGAGGTACCTGAAGCTTTCTTT

v_gene: TRBV9
d_gene: -
j_gene: TRBJ2-1
abundance: -
CDR3aa: CASSDPRETSYNEQFF
CDR3nt: TGTGCCAGCAGCGACCCTCGGGAGACCTCCTACAATGAGCAGTTCTTC

v_gene: TRBV19
d_gene: TRBD2
j_gene: TRBJ2-7
abundance: -
CDR3aa: CASSIPGLANEQYF
CDR3nt: TGTGCCAGTAGTATCCCCGGACTAGCCAACGAGCAGTACTTC

v_gene: TRBV11-3
d_gene: TRBD2
j_gene: TRBJ2-2
abundance: -
CDR3aa: CASSFEEWGGRAPGELFF
CDR3nt: TGTGCCAGCAGCTTTGAGGAATGGGGCGGGAGGGCCCCCGGGGAGCTGTTTTTT

v_gene: TRBV5-4
d_gene: -
j_gene: TRBJ2-1
abundance: once
CDR3aa: CASSLDGSENNEQFF
CDR3nt: TGTGCCAGCAGCTTGGATGGTAGCGAGAACAATGAGCAGTTCTTC

v_gene: TRBV9
d_gene: TRBD1
j_gene: TRBJ1-4
abundance: few
CDR3aa: CASSRQGREKLFF
CDR3nt: TGTGCCAGCAGCCGACAGGGGCGAGAAAAACTGTTTTTT

v_gene: TRBV9
d_gene: -
j_gene: TRBJ1-1
abundance: -
CDR3aa: CASSVSTVMNTEAFF
CDR3nt: TGTGCCAGCAGCGTATCAACAGTTATGAACACTGAAGCTTTCTTT

v_gene: TRBV10-1
d_gene: -
j_gene: TRBJ1-2
abundance: -
CDR3aa: CASSGVWRNYGYTF
CDR3nt: TGCGCCAGCAGTGGTGTATGGCGGAACTATGGCTACACCTTC

v_gene: TRBV7-8
d_gene: TRBD1
j_gene: TRBJ1-5
abundance: few
CDR3aa: CASSPGRGHNQPQHF
CDR3nt: TGTGCCAGCAGCCCGGGCAGGGGGCACAATCAGCCCCAGCATTTT

v_gene: TRBV2
d_gene: TRBD1
j_gene: TRBJ1-1
abundance: -
CDR3aa: CASRGDSTNTEAFF
CDR3nt: TGTGCCAGCAGGGGGGACAGTACGAACACTGAAGCTTTCTTT

v_gene: TRBV4-2
d_gene: -
j_gene: TRBJ2-1
abundance: -
CDR3aa: CASSQVRGNSYNEQFF
CDR3nt: TGTGCCAGCAGCCAAGTACGCGGGAATTCGTACAATGAGCAGTTCTTC

v_gene: TRBV28
d_gene: TRBD2
j_gene: TRBJ2-3
abundance: -
CDR3aa: CASTSLSGILSTDTQYF
CDR3nt: TGTGCCAGTACTAGTCTGAGCGGGATCCTTAGCACAGATACGCAGTATTTT

v_gene: TRBV30
d_gene: TRBD2
j_gene: TRBJ2-3
abundance: -
CDR3aa: CAWSPQRDHYF
CDR3nt: TGTGCCTGGAGCCCCCAGCGGGACCACTATTTT

v_gene: TRBV4-1
d_gene: -
j_gene: TRBJ2-2
abundance: once
CDR3aa: CASSHGGLRTGELFF
CDR3nt: TGCGCCAGCAGCCACGGGGGTTTGCGCACCGGGGAGCTGTTTTTT

v_gene: TRBV6-1
d_gene: TRBD1
j_gene: TRBJ2-7
abundance: -
CDR3aa: CASSERATGGIDEQYF
CDR3nt: TGTGCCAGCAGTGAAAGGGCGACAGGGGGAATCGACGAGCAGTACTTC

v_gene: TRBV6-1
d_gene: -
j_gene: TRBJ1-1
abundance: -
CDR3aa: CASSRTGSDTEAFF
CDR3nt: TGTGCCAGCAGTAGAACAGGGTCGGACACTGAAGCTTTCTTT

v_gene: TRBV19
d_gene: -
j_gene: TRBJ1-5
abundance: few
CDR3aa: CASSFQGSLGQPQHF
CDR3nt: TGTGCCAGCTCTTTCCAGGGCTCTCTAGGTCAGCCCCAGCATTTT

v_gene: TRBV2
d_gene: TRBD2
j_gene: TRBJ2-3
abundance: few
CDR3aa: CASSEGGLAGRDTQYF
CDR3nt: TGTGCCAGCAGTGAAGGGGGACTAGCGGGGCGGGATACGCAGTATTTT

v_gene: TRBV4-1
d_gene: -
j_gene: TRBJ2-7
abundance: -
CDR3aa: CASSNGQAGTYEQYF
CDR3nt: TGCGCCAGCAGCAACGGCCAGGCGGGAACCTACGAGCAGTACTTC

v_gene: TRBV20-1
d_gene: TRBD1
j_gene: TRBJ1-2
abundance: -
CDR3aa: CSAGRQGDYTF
CDR3nt: TGCAGTGCGGGGAGACAGGGGGACTACACCTTC

v_gene: TRBV27
d_gene: TRBD1
j_gene: TRBJ2-7
abundance: -
CDR3aa: CASSLGQGGSYEQYF
CDR3nt: TGTGCCAGCAGTTTAGGACAGGGCGGCTCCTACGAGCAGTACTTC

v_gene: TRBV7-3
d_gene: TRBD2
j_gene: TRBJ2-5
abundance: few
CDR3aa: CASSRSGKETQYF
CDR3nt: TGTGCCAGCAGCAGGAGCGGGAAAGAGACCCAGTACTTC

v_gene: TRBV5-1
d_gene: TRBD2
j_gene: TRBJ2-1
abundance: few
CDR3aa: CASTNLGGNPHNEQFF
CDR3nt: TGCGCCAGCACAAACCTGGGGGGGAATCCCCACAATGAGCAGTTCTTC

v_gene: TRBV7-8
d_gene: TRBD1
j_gene: TRBJ1-1
abundance: -
CDR3aa: CASSSIRDRGGEAFF
CDR3nt: TGTGCCAGCAGCTCAATCCGGGACAGGGGGGGTGAAGCTTTCTTT

v_gene: TRBV7-9
d_gene: -
j_gene: TRBJ1-4
abundance: -
CDR3aa: CASLLGPTNEKLFF
CDR3nt: TGTGCCAGCCTCCTAGGTCCTACTAATGAAAAACTGTTTTTT

v_gene: TRBV2
d_gene: -
j_gene: TRBJ2-7
abundance: -
CDR3aa: CASSALLMARGEQYF
CDR3nt: TGTGCCAGCAGTGCCCTGCTAATGGCCCGCGGGGAGCAGTACTTC

v_gene: TRBV11-2
d_gene: TRBD2
j_gene: TRBJ2-1
abundance: -
CDR3aa: CASSLSGTSGGEQFF
CDR3nt: TGTGCCAGCAGCTTGTCCGGGACTAGCGGGGGTGAGCAGTTCTTC

v_gene: TRBV10-1
d_gene: -
j_gene: TRBJ2-1
abundance: -
CDR3aa: CASSEWRGPYNEQFF
CDR3nt: TGCGCCAGCAGTGAATGGAGAGGTCCCTACAATGAGCAGTTCTTC

v_gene: TRBV28
d_gene: TRBD1
j_gene: TRBJ1-1
abundance: -
CDR3aa: CASSLNQGAAFF
CDR3nt: TGTGCCAGCAGTTTGAATCAGGGGGCTGCTTTCTTT

v_gene: TRBV27
d_gene: -
j_gene: TRBJ2-1
abundance: -
CDR3aa: CASSFRRGRSINEQFF
CDR3nt: TGTGCCAGCAGTTTTCGGCGAGGTCGATCCATCAATGAGCAGTTCTTC

v_gene: TRBV2
d_gene: -
j_gene: TRBJ1-5
abundance: once
CDR3aa: CASILSRNQPQHF
CDR3nt: TGTGCCAGTATTTTATCGCGTAATCAGCCCCAGCATTTT

v_gene: TRBV2
d_gene: -
j_gene: TRBJ1-1
abundance: few
CDR3aa: CASSLQGGTTEAFF
CDR3nt: TGTGCCAGCAGTCTACAGGGAGGGACCACTGAAGCTTTCTTT

v_gene: TRBV21-1
d_gene: -
j_gene: TRBJ2-1
abundance: -
CDR3aa: CASSTRLAGPASSYNEQFF
CDR3nt: TGTGCCAGCAGCACAAGACTAGCGGGTCCAGCGAGCTCCTACAATGAGCAGTTCTTC

v_gene: TRBV5-5
d_gene: -
j_gene: TRBJ2-1
abundance: few
CDR3aa: CASSLFPVRDTAYNEQFF
CDR3nt: TGTGCCAGCAGCTTGTTTCCCGTCCGGGACACCGCCTACAATGAGCAGTTCTTC

v_gene: TRBV2
d_gene: TRBD1
j_gene: TRBJ1-1
abundance: -
CDR3aa: CASSRTGGEGTEAFF
CDR3nt: TGTGCCAGCAGCCGGACAGGGGGCGAAGGCACTGAAGCTTTCTTT

v_gene: TRBV6-6
d_gene: TRBD2
j_gene: TRBJ2-7
abundance: few
CDR3aa: CASSPGLATSYEQYF
CDR3nt: TGTGCCAGCAGCCCGGGACTAGCGACCTCCTACGAGCAGTACTTC